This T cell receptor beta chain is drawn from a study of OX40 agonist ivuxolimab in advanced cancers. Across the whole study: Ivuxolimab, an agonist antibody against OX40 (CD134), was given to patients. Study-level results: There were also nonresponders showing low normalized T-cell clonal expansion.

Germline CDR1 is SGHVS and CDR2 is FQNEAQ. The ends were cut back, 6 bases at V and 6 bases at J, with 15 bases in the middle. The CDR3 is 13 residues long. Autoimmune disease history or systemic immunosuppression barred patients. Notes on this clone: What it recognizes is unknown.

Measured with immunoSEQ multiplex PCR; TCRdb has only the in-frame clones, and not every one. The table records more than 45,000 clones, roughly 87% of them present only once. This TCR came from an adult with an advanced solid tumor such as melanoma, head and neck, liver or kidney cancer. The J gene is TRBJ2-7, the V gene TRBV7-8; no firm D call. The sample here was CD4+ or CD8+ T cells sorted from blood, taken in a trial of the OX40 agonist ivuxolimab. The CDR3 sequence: CASSASLQSEQYF. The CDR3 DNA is TGTGCCAGCAGTGCCTCCCTCCAAAGCGAGCAGTACTTC.